Sequencing of this T cell receptor beta chain was carried out in a study of blood T cell repertoires in COVID-19. Study summary: The origin of the acute and convalescent COVID-19 samples was the United States, Italy and Spain.

This CDR3 has 16 amino acids. Trimming took 4 bases from V and 1 from J; bases not matched to a gene: 4. In germline, CDR1 is MRHNA, CDR2 SNTAGT. In the original processing: Using reference gene primer amplification, nucleated cell counts were estimated. This table comes from immunoSEQ multiplex PCR, and its TCRdb copy is limited to in-frame clones, with some not included. D and trimming were read from the DNA, whereas the V and J calls and clone size are those reported in that table. Among about 120,000 clones listed, 79% were seen once. Sequenced sample: peripheral blood. The chain couples TRBV6-4 to TRBJ2-5, with 12 bases fitting TRBD2. The clonotype originates from a middle-aged man with active or convalescent COVID-19. DNA of the CDR3: TGTGCCAGCAGTGCACGACTAGCGGGAGTCCAAGAGACCCAGTACTTC. Its protein product is CASSARLAGVQETQYF.